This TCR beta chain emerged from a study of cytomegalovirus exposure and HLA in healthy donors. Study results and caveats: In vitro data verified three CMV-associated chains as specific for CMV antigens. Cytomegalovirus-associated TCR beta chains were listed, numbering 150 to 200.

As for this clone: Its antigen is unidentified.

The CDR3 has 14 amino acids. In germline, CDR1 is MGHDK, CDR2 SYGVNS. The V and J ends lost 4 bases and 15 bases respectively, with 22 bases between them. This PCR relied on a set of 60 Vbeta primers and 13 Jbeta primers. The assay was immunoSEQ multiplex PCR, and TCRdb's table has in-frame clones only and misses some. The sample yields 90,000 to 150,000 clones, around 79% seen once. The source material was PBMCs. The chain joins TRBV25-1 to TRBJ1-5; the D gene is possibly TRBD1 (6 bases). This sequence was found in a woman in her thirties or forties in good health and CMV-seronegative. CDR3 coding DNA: TGTGCCAGCAGTGGGCACAGGGCCGGAGGTTCATTGCATTTT. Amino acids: CASSGHRAGGSLHF. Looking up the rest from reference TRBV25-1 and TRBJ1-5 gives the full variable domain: EADIYQTPRYLVIGTGKKITLECSQTMGHDKMYWYQQDPGMELHLIHYSYGVNSTEKGDLSSESTVSRIRTEHFPLTLESARPSHTSQYLCASSGHRAGGSLHFGDGTRLSIL.